This is a list of T cell receptor beta chains from one sample in a study of control samples from healthy donors and cancer patients. TCRdb keeps only in-frame clones here, not all; method: immunoSEQ multiplex PCR. The sample shows about 140,000 clones, approximately 94% of them seen only once. The sample comprised blood. All receptors come from a man between 40 and 49 years old in good health. Both conserved end residues are part of each CDR3. The D gene is left open where the match is weak. Some rows have no size entry. The others give once, few or many, or a class for an expanded clone.

v_call	d_call	clone_size	j_call	cdr3_length	cdr3_aa	cdr3_nt
TRBV29-1	.	.	TRBJ2-1	11	CSSQGRNEQFF	TGCAGCTCCCAAGGTCGCAATGAGCAGTTCTTC
TRBV6-6	TRBD1	.	TRBJ1-1	14	CASSDRGLNTEAFF	TGTGCCAGCAGTGACAGGGGATTGAACACTGAAGCTTTCTTT
TRBV25-1	TRBD1	once	TRBJ1-6	15	CASRQGDSYNSPLHF	TGTGCCAGCCGACAGGGGGACTCCTATAATTCACCCCTCCACTTT
TRBV9	TRBD1	.	TRBJ2-3	16	CASSVQTGGHPHTQYF	TGTGCCAGCAGCGTTCAGACAGGGGGGCACCCACATACGCAGTATTTT
TRBV25-1	.	.	TRBJ2-5	13	CASAPDSQETQYF	TGTGCCAGCGCCCCAGACAGCCAAGAGACCCAGTACTTC
TRBV4-3	.	.	TRBJ2-2	15	CASSQDRAGTGELFF	TGCGCCAGCAGCCAAGACAGGGCGGGCACCGGGGAGCTGTTTTTT
TRBV13	.	.	TRBJ2-2	14	CASSSETNTGELFF	TGTGCCAGCAGCTCAGAAACTAACACCGGGGAGCTGTTTTTT
TRBV7-2	.	.	TRBJ1-2	12	CASSLVNYGYTF	TGTGCCAGCAGCTTAGTAAACTATGGCTACACCTTC
TRBV3-1/TRBV3-2	TRBD1	.	TRBJ1-1	17	CASSPKYRGLGNTEAFF	TGTGCCAGCAGCCCTAAATACAGGGGGCTTGGGAACACTGAAGCTTTCTTT
TRBV6-6	.	.	TRBJ2-3	12	CASFGSTDTQYF	TGTGCCAGCTTCGGCAGCACAGATACGCAGTATTTT
TRBV2	TRBD1	.	TRBJ1-1	16	CASRDRDRGRWTEAFF	TGTGCCAGCAGGGACCGGGACAGGGGGCGATGGACTGAAGCTTTCTTT
TRBV4-1	.	.	TRBJ2-5	15	CASSQVGTGPETQYF	TGCGCCAGCAGCCAAGTAGGGACGGGGCCAGAGACCCAGTACTTC
TRBV12-3/TRBV12-4	.	.	TRBJ1-6	11	CASSFSSPLHF	TGTGCCAGCAGTTTCAGTTCACCCCTCCACTTT